This T cell receptor (beta chain) comes out of a study of cytomegalovirus exposure and HLA in healthy donors. Overall study findings and caveats: Overall, 164 TCR beta chains were annotated as cytomegalovirus-associated. A later analysis found first-cohort TCR clusters tended to co-occur in the 120 or so validation repertoires.

Among the 90 to 150 subjects of the validation cohort, separate from the 666-subject first cohort, were the donors. Points on this clone: As yet, its antigen is unknown.

Only in-frame clones appear in the TCRdb table, and some are missing; sequencing was by immunoSEQ multiplex PCR. The table includes some 330,000 clones, approximately 90% detected once. The sequence came from a woman in her late teens or twenties in good health and CMV-seronegative. The material sequenced was PBMCs.

The CDR3: CASSELLAGVGEQYF. CDR3 coding DNA: TGTGCCAGCAGTGAACTGTTAGCGGGAGTAGGGGAGCAGTACTTC. The V and J genes are TRBV6-1 and TRBJ2-7; 9 bases agree with TRBD2. There are 15 residues in the CDR3. The J segment lost 7 bases and the V segment lost 2 bases, leaving 9 bases of the junction unmatched. Germline V gene lookup returns CDR1 MNHNS and CDR2 SASEGT.